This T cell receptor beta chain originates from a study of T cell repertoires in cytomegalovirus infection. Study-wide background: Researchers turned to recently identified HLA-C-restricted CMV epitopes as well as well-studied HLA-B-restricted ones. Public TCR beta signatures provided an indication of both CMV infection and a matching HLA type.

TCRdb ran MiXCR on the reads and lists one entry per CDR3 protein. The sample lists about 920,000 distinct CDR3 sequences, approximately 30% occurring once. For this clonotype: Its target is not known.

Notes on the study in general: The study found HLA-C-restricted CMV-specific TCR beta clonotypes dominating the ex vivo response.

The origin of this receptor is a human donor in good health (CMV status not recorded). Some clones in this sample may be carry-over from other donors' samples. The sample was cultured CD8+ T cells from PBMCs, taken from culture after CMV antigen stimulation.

The CDR3 spells CSVDYGSYGYTF. The CDR3 bases are TGCAGCGTTGACTACGGAAGCTATGGCTACACCTTC. The chain carries TRBV29-1 and TRBJ1-2; D is unresolved. Germline V lookup: CDR1 SQVTM, CDR2 ANQGSEA. The V gene lost 3 bases and the J gene lost 4 bases, with 9 bases spanning the gap. The CDR3 spans 12 residues.